This TCR beta chain was retrieved from a study of T cell repertoires in cytomegalovirus infection. Study context: Indicated by public TCR beta signatures were CMV infection and matching HLA type.

Germline V CDR1 and CDR2: ENHRY, SYGVKD. The CDR3 is 15 amino acids. Trimming took 6 bases from V and 5 from J; bases not matched to a gene: 7. Comment on this clonotype: Its target is unknown.

One entry per CDR3 protein results from TCRdb running MiXCR on the reads. The repertoire includes 490,000 or so distinct CDR3 sequences, roughly 12% of them detected once, and 10% sits in the top ten. Study-level points and caveats: In two of eight donors, the top clonotype was HLA-C-restricted CMV-specific.

Sequencing was done on a sample of PBMCs. The chain combines TRBV10-3 with TRBJ1-6; 7 bases map to TRBD1. This receptor was taken from a human donor in good health (CMV status not recorded). Some clones in this sample may be carry-over from other donors' samples. This CDR3 is CAISPTGRNNSPLHF. The DNA of the CDR3 is TGTGCCATCAGCCCGACAGGGAGAAATAATTCACCCCTCCACTTT.